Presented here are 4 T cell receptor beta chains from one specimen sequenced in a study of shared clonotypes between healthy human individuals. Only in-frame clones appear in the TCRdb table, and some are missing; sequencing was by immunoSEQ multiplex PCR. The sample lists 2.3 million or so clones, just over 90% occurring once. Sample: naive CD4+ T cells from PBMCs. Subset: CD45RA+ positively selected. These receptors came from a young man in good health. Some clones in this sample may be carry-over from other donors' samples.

Here the CDR3 reads CASSPTEYEQYF. The CDR3 DNA reads TGTGCCAGCAGCCCGACAGAGTACGAGCAGTACTTC. V usage is TRBV6-6 and J usage is TRBJ2-7; D might be TRBD1 (5 bases). V lost 6 bases, J lost 4 bases, and 10 bases lay in between. In germline, CDR1 is MNHNY, CDR2 SVGAGI (reference sequence). The CDR3 sequence is 12 residues long.

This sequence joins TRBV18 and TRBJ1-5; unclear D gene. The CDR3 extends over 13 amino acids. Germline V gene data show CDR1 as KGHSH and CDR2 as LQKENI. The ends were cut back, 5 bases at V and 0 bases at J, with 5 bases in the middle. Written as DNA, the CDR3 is TGTGCCAGCTCAGACTATAGCAATCAGCCCCAGCATTTT. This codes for CASSDYSNQPQHF.

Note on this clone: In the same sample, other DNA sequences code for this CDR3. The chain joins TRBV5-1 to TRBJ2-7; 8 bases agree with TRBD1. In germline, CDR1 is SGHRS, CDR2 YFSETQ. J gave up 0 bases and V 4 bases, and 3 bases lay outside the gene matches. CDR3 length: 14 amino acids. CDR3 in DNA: TGCGCCAGCAGCCAAGGACAGGGCTCCTACGAGCAGTACTTC. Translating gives CASSQGQGSYEQYF. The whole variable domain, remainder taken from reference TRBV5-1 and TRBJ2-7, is KAGVTQTPRYLIKTRGQQVTLSCSPISGHRSVSWYQQTPGQGLQFLFEYFSETQRNKGNFPGRFSGRQFSNSRSEMNVSTLELGDSALYLCASSQGQGSYEQYFGPGTRLTVT.

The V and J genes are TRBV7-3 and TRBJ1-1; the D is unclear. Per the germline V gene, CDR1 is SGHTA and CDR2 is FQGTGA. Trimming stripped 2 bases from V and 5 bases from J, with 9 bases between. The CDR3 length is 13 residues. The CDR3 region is CASSLYAKTEAFF. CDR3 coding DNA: TGTGCCAGCAGCTTATACGCTAAGACTGAAGCTTTCTTT.